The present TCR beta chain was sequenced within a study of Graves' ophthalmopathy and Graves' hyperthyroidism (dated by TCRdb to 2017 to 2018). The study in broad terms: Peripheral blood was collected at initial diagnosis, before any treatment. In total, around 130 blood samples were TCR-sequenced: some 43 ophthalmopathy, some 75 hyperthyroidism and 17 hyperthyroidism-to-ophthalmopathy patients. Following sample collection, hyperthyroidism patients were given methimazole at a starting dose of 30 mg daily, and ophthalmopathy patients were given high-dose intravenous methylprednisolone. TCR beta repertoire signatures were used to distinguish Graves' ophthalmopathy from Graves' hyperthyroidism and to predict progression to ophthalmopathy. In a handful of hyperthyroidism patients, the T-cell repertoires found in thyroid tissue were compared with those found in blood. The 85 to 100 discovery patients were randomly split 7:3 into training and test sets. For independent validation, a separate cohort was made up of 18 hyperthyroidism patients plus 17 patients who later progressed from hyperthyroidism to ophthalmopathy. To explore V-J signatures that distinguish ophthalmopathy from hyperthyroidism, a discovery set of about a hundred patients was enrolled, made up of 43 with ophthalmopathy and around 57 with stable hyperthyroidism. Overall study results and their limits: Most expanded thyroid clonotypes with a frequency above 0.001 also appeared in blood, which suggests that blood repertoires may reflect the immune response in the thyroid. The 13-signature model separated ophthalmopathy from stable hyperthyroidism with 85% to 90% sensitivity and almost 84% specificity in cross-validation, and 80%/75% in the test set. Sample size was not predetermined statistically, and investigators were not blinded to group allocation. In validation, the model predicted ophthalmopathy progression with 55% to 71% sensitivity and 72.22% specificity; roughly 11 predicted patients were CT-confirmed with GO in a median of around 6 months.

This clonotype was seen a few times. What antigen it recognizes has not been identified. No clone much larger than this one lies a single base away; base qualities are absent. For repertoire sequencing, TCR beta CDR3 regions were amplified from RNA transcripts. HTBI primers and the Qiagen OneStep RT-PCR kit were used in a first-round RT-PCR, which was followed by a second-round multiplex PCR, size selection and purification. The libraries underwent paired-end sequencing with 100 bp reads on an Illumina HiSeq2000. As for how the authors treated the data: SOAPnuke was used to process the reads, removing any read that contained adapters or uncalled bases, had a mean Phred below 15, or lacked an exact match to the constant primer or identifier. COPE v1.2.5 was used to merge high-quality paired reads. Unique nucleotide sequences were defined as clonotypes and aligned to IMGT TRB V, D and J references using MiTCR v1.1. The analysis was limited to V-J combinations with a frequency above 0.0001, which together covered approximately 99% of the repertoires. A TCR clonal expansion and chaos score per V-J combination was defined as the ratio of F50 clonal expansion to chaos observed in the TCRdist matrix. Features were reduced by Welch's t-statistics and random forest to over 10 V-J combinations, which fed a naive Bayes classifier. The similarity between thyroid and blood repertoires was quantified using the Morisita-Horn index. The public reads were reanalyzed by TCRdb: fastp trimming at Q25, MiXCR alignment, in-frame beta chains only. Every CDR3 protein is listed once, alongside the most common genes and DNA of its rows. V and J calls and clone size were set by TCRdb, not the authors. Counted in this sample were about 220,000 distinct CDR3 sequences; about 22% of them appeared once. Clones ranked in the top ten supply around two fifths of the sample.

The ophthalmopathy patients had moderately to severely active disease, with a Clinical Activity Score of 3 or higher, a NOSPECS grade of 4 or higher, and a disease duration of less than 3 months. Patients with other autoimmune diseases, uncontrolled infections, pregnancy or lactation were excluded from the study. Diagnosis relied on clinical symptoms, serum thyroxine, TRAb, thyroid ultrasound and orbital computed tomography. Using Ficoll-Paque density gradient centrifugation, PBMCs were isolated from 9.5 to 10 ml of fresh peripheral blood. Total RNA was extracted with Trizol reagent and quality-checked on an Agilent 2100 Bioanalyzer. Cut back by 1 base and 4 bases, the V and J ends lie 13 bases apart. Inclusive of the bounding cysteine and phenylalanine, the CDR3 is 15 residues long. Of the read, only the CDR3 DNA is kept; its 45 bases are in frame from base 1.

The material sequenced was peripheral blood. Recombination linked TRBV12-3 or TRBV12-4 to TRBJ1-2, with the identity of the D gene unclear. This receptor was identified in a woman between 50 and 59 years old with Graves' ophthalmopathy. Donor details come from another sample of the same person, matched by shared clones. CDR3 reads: CASSLVAFGSYGYTF. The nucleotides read TGTGCCAGCAGTTTAGTAGCGTTCGGATCCTATGGCTACACCTTC.